The rows below give T cell receptor beta chains drawn from one sample of a study of blood T cell repertoires in COVID-19. Sequencing was performed with immunoSEQ multiplex PCR; in TCRdb, only in-frame clones are kept and a portion is missing. The sample comprises roughly 41,000 clones, around nine tenths of which are singletons, and approximately 4.9% rests with the top ten. The specimen was peripheral blood. The receptors derive from a human donor in a cohort sampled during active COVID-19. Both conserved end residues are part of each CDR3. A D gene is named only where the DNA matches it firmly. Part of the rows lack a size; the others show once, few, many or a class for expanded clones.

- TRBJ2-1 TRBD2 TRBV28 TGTGCCAGCAGTTTACCCTGGACTAGCGGGAGGACACCCTACAATGAGCAGTTCTTC CASSLPWTSGRTPYNEQFF
- TRBJ2-2 TRBD1 TRBV2 TGTGCCAGCGGGGGCAGGACAGGGGTTCGTGGGACCGGGGAGCTGTTTTTT CASGGRTGVRGTGELFF
- TRBJ2-7 - TRBV6-5 TGTGCCAGCATGTTTTGGGCCTCAACTTCCTACGAGCAGTACTTC CASMFWASTSYEQYF
once TRBJ2-7 TRBD1 TRBV28 TGTGCCAGCAGTTTGCCCGGACAGGGGACGGTCTCCGAGCAGTACTTC CASSLPGQGTVSEQYF
- TRBJ2-1 - TRBV6-5 TGTGCCAGCTGCGTAGCAGATTCGCGCAATGAGCAGTTCTTC CASCVADSRNEQFF
few TRBJ1-5 TRBD1 TRBV2 TGTGCCAGCAGTGAGGGACAGGGGGGCAATCAGCCCCAGCATTTT CASSEGQGGNQPQHF
once TRBJ1-1 - TRBV7-9 TGTGCCAGCTGGGGGCTCACTGAAGCTTTCTTT CASWGLTEAFF
- TRBJ1-1 - TRBV7-2 TGTGCCAGCAGCTTTCGAGCGGGCAGCGGCACTGAAGCTTTCTTT CASSFRAGSGTEAFF
- TRBJ2-4 TRBD1 TRBV18 TGTGCCAGCTCCCCCAGTGGACAGGGGAACATTCAGTACTTC CASSPSGQGNIQYF
- TRBJ2-1 - TRBV2 TGTGCCAGCAGTGAATCAGGGCGGGAACCCTACAATGAGCAGTTCTTC CASSESGREPYNEQFF